This TCR beta chain was recovered during a study of neurological immune-mediated disorders. There are many counts of this clonotype. Via MiXCR, TCRdb re-called the 5' RACE reads, giving one row per CDR3 protein. The table lists about 59,000 distinct CDR3 sequences, about an eighth of them singletons. The V gene's germline CDR1 is SNHLY and CDR2 FYNNEI. The CDR3 length is 17 residues. V lost 2 bases, J lost 1 base, and 15 bases lay in between. The source of this sequence is a woman aged 55-75 years with HTLV-1-associated myelopathy (HAM/TSP). The chain is built from TRBV2 and TRBJ1-5; tentative D call: TRBD1 (5 bases). The material sequenced was PBMCs. CDR3 DNA: TGTGCCAGCAGTGAATCAGGGACCGGTAGGAGCAATCAGCCCCAGCATTTT. This gives the protein CASSESGTGRSNQPQHF.